A single sample is the source of the 8 T cell receptor beta chains below, sequenced in a study of blood T cell repertoires in COVID-19. This table comes from immunoSEQ multiplex PCR, and its TCRdb copy is limited to in-frame clones, with some not included. The table has about 120,000 clones, about 85% seen once. Source material: peripheral blood. These receptors were collected from an elderly man with acute or convalescent COVID-19.

The chain is built from TRBV6-5 and TRBJ1-1; D not resolved. Trimming cost V 0 bases and J 1 base, with 12 bases left between them. The CDR3 runs to 16 residues. CDR1 and CDR2 (germline): MNHEY, SVGAGI. The CDR3 reads CASSYSAGASNTEAFF. In DNA form, the CDR3 reads TGTGCCAGCAGTTACTCGGCGGGAGCCTCGAACACTGAAGCTTTCTTT.

V gene TRBV11-3 combines with J gene TRBJ2-2, with 7 nucleotides matching TRBD1. Germline CDR1 and CDR2: SGHNT and YENEEA. V gave up 5 bases and J gave up 6 bases; unmatched junction bases: 6. The CDR3 contains 14 residues. The CDR3 bases are TGTGCCAGCAGCATGGGGACAGTCGCCGGGGAGCTGTTTTTT. Its protein is CASSMGTVAGELFF.

This chain links TRBV4-2 with TRBJ2-7; TRBD2 aligns across 8 bases. The ends lost 5 bases at V and 6 bases at J; junction bases unmatched: 9. This CDR3 contains 14 residues. CDR1 LGHNA and CDR2 YNFKEQ come from the germline V gene. CDR3 loop: CASSTRTSSLEQYF. DNA for the CDR3: TGTGCCAGCAGCACCCGGACTAGCAGTCTCGAGCAGTACTTC.

J is TRBJ2-5 and V is TRBV14, with D tentatively TRBD1 (5 bases). Trimming shortened V by 1 base and J by 2 bases, and 8 bases separated the two germline ends. The germline CDR1 and CDR2 sequences are SGHDN and FVKESK. The length of the CDR3 is 14 residues. The CDR3 region is CASSQVSGQETQYF. In nucleotides, the CDR3 is TGTGCCAGCAGCCAAGTTTCAGGGCAAGAGACCCAGTACTTC. The whole variable domain, remainder taken from reference TRBV14 and TRBJ2-5, is EAGVTQFPSHSVIEKGQTVTLRCDPISGHDNLYWYRRVMGKEIKFLLHFVKESKQDESGMPNNRFLAERTGGTYSTLKVQPAELEDSGVYFCASSQVSGQETQYFGPGTRLLVL.

This chain uses TRBV19 with TRBJ1-1; D may be TRBD1 (6 bases). V lost 3 bases to trimming and J lost 2 bases, with 13 bases between them. This CDR3 region has 15 residues. Germline V CDR1 and CDR2: LNHDA, SQIVND (reference sequence). The DNA of the CDR3 is TGTGCCAGTAGTATGGGGGCCTTGGGTAACACTGAAGCTTTCTTT. Protein product: CASSMGALGNTEAFF.

The chain has TRBV5-1 and TRBJ2-7; 10 bases line up with TRBD1. V lost 2 bases, J lost 1 base, and 6 bases stayed unmatched. Germline loops: CDR1 SGHRS, CDR2 YFSETQ. This CDR3 has 16 residues. The CDR3 region has the DNA TGCGCCAGCAGCTTCAGCCGGGACAGGGGTTCCTACGAGCAGTACTTC. It encodes CASSFSRDRGSYEQYF.

The chain employs TRBV5-4 and TRBJ2-1, with 13 nucleotides matching TRBD2. This CDR3 region has 16 residues. Germline assignment: CDR1 SGHNT and CDR2 YYREEE (reference sequence). V trimming: 4 bases; J trimming: 6 bases; junction bases outside the gene matches: 7. The CDR3 region has the DNA TGTGCCAGCAGCCCCGCAACTAGCGGGAGGGCCAATGAGCAGTTCTTC. The encoded protein is CASSPATSGRANEQFF.

The rearrangement joins TRBV27 to TRBJ2-5, with D tentatively TRBD2 (6 bases). The CDR3 is 14 amino acids. Per the germline V gene, CDR1 is MNHEY and CDR2 is SMNVEV (reference sequence). Trimming took off 3 bases at V and 5 bases at J, with 13 bases between the two ends. As DNA, the CDR3 is TGTGCCAGCAGTTTCCAACGGGGGTTCGAGACCCAGTACTTC. This translates into CASSFQRGFETQYF.